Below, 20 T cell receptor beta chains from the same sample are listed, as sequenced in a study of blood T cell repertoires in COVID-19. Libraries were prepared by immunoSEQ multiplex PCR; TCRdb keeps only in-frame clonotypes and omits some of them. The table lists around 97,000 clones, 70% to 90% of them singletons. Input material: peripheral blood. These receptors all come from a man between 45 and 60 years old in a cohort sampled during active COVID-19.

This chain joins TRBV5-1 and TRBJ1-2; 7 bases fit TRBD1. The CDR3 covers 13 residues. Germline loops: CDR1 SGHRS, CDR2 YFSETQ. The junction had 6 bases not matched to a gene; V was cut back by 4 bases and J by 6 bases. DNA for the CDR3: TGCGCCAGCAGCCCCGACAGGGTTCATGGCTACACCTTC. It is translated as CASSPDRVHGYTF.

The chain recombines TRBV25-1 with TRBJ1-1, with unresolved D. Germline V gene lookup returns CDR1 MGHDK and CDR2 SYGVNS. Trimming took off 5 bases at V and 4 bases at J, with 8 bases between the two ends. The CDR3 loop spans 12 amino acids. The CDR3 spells CASSLVGTEAFF. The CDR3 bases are TGTGCCAGCAGTCTAGTAGGCACTGAAGCTTTCTTT.

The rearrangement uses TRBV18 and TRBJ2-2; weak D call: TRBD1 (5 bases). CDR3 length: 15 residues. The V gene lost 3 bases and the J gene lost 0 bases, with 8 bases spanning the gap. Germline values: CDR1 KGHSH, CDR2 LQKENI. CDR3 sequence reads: CASSPLDTNTGELFF. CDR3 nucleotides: TGTGCCAGCTCACCTTTGGACACGAACACCGGGGAGCTGTTTTTT.

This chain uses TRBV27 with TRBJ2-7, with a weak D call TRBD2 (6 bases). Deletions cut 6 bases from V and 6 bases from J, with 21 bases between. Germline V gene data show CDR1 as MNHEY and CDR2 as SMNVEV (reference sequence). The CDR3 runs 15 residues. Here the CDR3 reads CASSSLVGGYGEQYF. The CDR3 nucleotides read TGTGCCAGCAGCTCCCTGGTGGGGGGTTATGGCGAGCAGTACTTC.

The CDR3 spells CASSRGNTEAFF. CDR3 sequence (DNA): TGCGCCAGCAGCAGGGGGAACACTGAAGCTTTCTTT. The V call is TRBV10-1, the J call TRBJ1-1; D is possibly TRBD1 (6 bases). CDR3 size: 12 residues. Germline-derived CDR1 and CDR2 are WNHNN and SYGVQD (reference sequence). Trimming removed 6 bases at V and 1 base at J, with 6 bases between.

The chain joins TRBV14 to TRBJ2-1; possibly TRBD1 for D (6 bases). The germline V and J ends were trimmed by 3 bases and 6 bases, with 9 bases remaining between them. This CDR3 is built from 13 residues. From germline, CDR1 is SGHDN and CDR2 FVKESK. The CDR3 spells CASSQIRGNEQFF. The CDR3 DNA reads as TGTGCCAGCAGCCAGATCAGGGGCAATGAGCAGTTCTTC.

CDR3 protein: CASSLLNGKLFF. For the CDR3, the DNA is TGTGCCAGCAGTTTACTTAACGGAAAACTGTTTTTT. The J gene is TRBJ1-4, the V gene TRBV27, with D unresolved. The CDR3 runs to 12 residues. The germline gives CDR1 MNHEY, CDR2 SMNVEV (reference sequence). V was cut by 2 bases and J by 10 bases, with 8 bases left in between. Variable domain in full (rest from reference TRBV27 and TRBJ1-4): EAQVTQNPRYLITVTGKKLTVTCSQNMNHEYMSWYRQDPGLGLRQIYYSMNVEVTDKGDVPEGYKVSRKEKRNFPLILESPSPNQTSLYFCASSLLNGKLFFGSGTQLSVL.

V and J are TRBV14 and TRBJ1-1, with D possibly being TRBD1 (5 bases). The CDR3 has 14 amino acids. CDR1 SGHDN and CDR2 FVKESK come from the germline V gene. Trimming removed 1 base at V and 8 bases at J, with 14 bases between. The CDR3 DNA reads TGTGCCAGCAGCCAAGGAGGCTCAGGGCGGGAAGCTTTCTTT. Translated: CASSQGGSGREAFF.

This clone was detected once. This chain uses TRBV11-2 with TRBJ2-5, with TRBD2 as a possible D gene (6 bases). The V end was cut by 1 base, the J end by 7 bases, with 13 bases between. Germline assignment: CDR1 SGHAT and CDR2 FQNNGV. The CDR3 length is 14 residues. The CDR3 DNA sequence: TGTGCCAGCAGCTTAGCGGGGACCGGGGGGACCCAGTACTTC. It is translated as CASSLAGTGGTQYF.

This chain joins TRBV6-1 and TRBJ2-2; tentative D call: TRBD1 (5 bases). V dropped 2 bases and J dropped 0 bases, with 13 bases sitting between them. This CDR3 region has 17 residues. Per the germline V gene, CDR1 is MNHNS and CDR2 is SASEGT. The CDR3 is CASSERWGRANTGELFF. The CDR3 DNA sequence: TGTGCCAGCAGTGAAAGATGGGGCAGGGCGAACACCGGGGAGCTGTTTTTT.

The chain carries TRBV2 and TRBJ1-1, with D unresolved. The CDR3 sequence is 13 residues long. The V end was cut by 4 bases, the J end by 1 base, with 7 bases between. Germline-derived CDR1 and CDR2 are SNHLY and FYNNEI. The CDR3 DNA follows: TGTGCCAGCAGTGTGGGAGGGAACACTGAAGCTTTCTTT. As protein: CASSVGGNTEAFF.

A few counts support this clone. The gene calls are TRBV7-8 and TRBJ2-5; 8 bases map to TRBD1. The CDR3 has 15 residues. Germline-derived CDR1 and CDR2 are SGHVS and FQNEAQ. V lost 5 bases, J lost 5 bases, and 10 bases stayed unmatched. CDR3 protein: CASSVDRGTVETQYF. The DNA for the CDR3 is TGTGCCAGCAGCGTAGACAGGGGAACGGTCGAGACCCAGTACTTC.

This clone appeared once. This CDR3 is CASSEGAVYEKLFF. The CDR3 nucleotides are TGTGCCAGCAGTGAGGGGGCGGTGTATGAAAAACTGTTTTTT. This chain joins TRBV2 and TRBJ1-4, with D possibly TRBD1 on 6 matching bases. Germline loops: CDR1 SNHLY, CDR2 FYNNEI. This CDR3 spans 14 amino acids. V was shortened by 3 bases and J by 6 bases, with 11 bases between the two germline ends.

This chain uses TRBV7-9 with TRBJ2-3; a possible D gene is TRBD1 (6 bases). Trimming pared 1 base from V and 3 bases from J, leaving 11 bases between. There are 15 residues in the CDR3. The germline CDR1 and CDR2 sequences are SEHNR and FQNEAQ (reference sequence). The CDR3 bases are TGTGCCAGCAGCTTAGTGGCAGGGGCTACAGATACGCAGTATTTT. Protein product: CASSLVAGATDTQYF.

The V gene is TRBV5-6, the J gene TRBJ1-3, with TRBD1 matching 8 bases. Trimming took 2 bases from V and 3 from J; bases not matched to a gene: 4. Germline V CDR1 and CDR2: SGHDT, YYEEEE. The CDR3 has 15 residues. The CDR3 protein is CASSFRGPNGNTIYF. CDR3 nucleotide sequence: TGTGCCAGCAGCTTCAGGGGGCCGAATGGAAACACCATATATTTT.

The CDR3 DNA sequence: TGTGCCAGCAGCTCAATTACGGCGGGGACAGATACGCAGTATTTT. It encodes CASSSITAGTDTQYF. The chain has TRBV6-5 and TRBJ2-3; D is possibly TRBD2 (6 bases). Trimming pared 6 bases from V and 3 bases from J, leaving 16 bases between. CDR1 and CDR2 from the germline V gene are MNHEY and SVGAGI. This CDR3 is built from 15 residues.

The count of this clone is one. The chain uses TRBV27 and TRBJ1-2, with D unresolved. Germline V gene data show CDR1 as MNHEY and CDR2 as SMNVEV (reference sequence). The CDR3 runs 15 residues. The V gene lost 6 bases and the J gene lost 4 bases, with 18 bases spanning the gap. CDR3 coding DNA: TGTGCCAGCAGGGCTGGACTCTTCAAGAGCTATGGCTACACCTTC. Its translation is CASRAGLFKSYGYTF.

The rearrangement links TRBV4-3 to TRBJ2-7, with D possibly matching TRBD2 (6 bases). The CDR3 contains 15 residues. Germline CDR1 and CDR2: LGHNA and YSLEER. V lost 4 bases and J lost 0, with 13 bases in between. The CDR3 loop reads CASSRGTSNSYEQYF. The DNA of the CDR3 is TGCGCCAGCAGCCGAGGGACTTCCAACTCCTACGAGCAGTACTTC.

CDR3 in DNA: TGTGCCACCAGCAGAGATGAGTTGGGGGAGGCCAATCAGCCCCAGCATTTT. Its translation is CATSRDELGEANQPQHF. The V gene is TRBV15, the J gene TRBJ1-5, with D possibly being TRBD1 (5 bases). Germline-derived CDR1 and CDR2 are LNHNV and YYDKDF (reference sequence). V gave up 0 bases and J gave up 3 bases, with 15 bases separating them. This CDR3 region has 17 residues.

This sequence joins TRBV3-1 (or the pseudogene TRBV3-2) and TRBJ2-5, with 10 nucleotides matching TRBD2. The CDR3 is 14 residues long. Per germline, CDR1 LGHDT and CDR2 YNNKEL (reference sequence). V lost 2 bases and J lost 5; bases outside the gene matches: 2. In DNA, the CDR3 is TGTGCCAGCAGCCAACTAGCGGGGGCGGAGACCCAGTACTTC. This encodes CASSQLAGAETQYF.